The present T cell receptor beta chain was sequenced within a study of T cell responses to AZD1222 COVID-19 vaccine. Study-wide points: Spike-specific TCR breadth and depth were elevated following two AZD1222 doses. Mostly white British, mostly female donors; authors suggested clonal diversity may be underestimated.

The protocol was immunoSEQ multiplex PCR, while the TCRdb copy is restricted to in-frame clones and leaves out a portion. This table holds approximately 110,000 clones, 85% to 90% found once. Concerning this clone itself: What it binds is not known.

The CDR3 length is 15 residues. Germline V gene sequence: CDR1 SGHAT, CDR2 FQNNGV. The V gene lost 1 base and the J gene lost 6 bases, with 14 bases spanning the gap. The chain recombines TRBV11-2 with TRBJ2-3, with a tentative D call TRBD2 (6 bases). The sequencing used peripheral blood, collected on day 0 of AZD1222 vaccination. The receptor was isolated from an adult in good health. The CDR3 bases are TGTGCCAGCAGCTTAGGAAACCGGGGGTCGGATACGCAGTATTTT. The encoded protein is CASSLGNRGSDTQYF.